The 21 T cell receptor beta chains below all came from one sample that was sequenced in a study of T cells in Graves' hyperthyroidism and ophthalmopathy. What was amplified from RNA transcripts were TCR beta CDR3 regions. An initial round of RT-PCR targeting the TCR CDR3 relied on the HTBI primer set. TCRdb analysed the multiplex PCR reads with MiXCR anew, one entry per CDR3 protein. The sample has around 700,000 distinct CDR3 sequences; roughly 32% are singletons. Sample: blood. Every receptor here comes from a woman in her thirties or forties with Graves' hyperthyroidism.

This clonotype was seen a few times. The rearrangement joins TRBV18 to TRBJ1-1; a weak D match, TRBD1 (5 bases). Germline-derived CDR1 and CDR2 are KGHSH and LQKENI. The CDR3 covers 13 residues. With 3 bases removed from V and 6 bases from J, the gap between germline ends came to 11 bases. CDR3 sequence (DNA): TGTGCCAGCTCACCGGTCAGGGACGCTGAAGCTTTCTTT. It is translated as CASSPVRDAEAFF.

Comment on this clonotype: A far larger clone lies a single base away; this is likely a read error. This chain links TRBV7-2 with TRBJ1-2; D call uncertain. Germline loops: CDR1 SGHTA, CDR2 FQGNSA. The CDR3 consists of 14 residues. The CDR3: CVSSLAAANYGYTF. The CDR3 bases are TGTGTCAGCAGCTTAGCGGCGGCTAACTATGGCTACACCTTC.

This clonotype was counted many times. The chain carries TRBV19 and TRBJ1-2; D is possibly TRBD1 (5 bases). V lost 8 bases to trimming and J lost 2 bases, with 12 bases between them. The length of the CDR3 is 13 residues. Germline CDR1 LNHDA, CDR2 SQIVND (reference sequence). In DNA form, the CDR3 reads TGTGCCAGTTTTGGGGCGGTCAACTATGGCTACACCTTC. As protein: CASFGAVNYGYTF.

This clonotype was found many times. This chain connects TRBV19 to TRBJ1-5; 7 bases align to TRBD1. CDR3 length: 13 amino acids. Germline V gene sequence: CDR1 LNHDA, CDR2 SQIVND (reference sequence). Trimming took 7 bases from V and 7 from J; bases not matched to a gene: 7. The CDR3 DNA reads TGTGCCAGTATGACAGGGAGGGACCAGCCCCAGCATTTT. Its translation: CASMTGRDQPQHF.

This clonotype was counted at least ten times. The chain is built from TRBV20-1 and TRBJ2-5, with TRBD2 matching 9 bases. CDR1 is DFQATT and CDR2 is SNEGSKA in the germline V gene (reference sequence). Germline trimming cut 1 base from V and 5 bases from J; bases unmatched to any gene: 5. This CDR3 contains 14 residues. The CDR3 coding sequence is TGCAGTGCTAGAGGCGGCGGGGGGGCCGAGACCCAGTACTTC. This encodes CSARGGGGAETQYF.

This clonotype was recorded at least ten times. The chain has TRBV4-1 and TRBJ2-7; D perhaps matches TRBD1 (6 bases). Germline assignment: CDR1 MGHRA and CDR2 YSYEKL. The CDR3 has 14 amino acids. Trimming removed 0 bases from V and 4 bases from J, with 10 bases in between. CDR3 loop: CASSQDPGQYEQYF. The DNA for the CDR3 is TGCGCCAGCAGCCAAGACCCTGGACAGTACGAGCAGTACTTC.

CDR3 DNA sequence: TGTGCCACCTCGCCCGGATCCGTGAACACCGGGGAGCTGTTTTTT. Residues: CATSPGSVNTGELFF. The V gene is TRBV19, the J gene TRBJ2-2, with unresolved D. Germline V gene data show CDR1 as LNHDA and CDR2 as SQIVND (reference sequence). Trimming took off 10 bases at V and 1 base at J, with 16 bases between the two ends. This CDR3 has 15 amino acids.

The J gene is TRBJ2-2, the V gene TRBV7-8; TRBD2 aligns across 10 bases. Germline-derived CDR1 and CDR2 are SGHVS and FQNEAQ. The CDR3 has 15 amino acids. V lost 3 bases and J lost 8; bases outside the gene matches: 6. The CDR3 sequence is CASSFGTSASGELFF. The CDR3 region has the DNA TGTGCCAGCAGCTTCGGGACTAGCGCTTCTGGGGAGCTGTTTTTT.

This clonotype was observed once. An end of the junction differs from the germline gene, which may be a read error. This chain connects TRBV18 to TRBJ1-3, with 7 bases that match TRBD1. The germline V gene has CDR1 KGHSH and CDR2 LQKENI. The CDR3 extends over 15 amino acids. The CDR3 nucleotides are TGTGCCAGCTGTCATGGGGACAGCTCTGGAAACGCCATATATTTT. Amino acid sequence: CASCHGDSSGNAIYF.

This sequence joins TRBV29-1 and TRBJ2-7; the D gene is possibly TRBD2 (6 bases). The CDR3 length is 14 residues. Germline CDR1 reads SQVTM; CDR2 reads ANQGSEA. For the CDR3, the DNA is TGCAGTGCTCTGGCGGAGGGGATCTCCTACGAGCAGTACTTC. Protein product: CSALAEGISYEQYF.

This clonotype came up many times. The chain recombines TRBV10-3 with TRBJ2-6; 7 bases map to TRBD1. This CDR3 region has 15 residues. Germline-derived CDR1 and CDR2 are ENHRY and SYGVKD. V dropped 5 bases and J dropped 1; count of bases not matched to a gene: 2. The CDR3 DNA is TGTGCCATCAGTTCAGGGGGATCTGGGGCCAACGTCCTGACTTTC. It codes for CAISSGGSGANVLTF.

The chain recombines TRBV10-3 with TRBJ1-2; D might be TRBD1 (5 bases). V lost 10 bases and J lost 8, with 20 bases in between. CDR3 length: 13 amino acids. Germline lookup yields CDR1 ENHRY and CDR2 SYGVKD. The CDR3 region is CATHLSGPRGYTF. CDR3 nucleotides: TGTGCCACCCACCTATCGGGGCCGCGCGGCTACACCTTC.

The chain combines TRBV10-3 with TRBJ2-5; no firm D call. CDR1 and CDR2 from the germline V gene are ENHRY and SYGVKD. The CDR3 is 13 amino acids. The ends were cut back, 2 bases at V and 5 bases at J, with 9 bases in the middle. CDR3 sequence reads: CAISERASETQYF. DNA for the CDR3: TGTGCCATCAGTGAGCGGGCCAGTGAGACCCAGTACTTC.

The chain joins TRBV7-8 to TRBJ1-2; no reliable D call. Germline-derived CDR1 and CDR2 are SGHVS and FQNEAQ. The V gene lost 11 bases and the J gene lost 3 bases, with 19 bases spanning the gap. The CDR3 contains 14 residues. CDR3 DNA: TGTGCCTGGAGTGATCAGCGGCTCGACTATGGCTACACCTTC. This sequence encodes CAWSDQRLDYGYTF.

DNA for the CDR3: TGCAGTGCTAGAGATGACGGGCTAGCCAAAAACATTCAGTACTTC. This sequence encodes CSARDDGLAKNIQYF. The rearrangement links TRBV20-1 to TRBJ2-4; D remains unclear. CDR3 length equals 15 residues. Between the trimmed V and J ends, which lost 0 bases and 0 bases, there was a span of 9 bases. In germline, CDR1 is DFQATT, CDR2 SNEGSKA (reference sequence).

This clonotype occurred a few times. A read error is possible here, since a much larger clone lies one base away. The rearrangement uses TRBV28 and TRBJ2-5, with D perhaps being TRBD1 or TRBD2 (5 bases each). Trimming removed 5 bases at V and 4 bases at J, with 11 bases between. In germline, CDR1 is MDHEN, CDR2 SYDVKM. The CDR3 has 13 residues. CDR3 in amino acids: CASSPDGTETQYF. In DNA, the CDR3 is TGTGCCAGCAGTCCCGACGGGACAGAGACCCAGTACTTC. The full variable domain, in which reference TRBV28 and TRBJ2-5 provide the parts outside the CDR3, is DVKVTQSSRYLVKRTGEKVFLECVQDMDHENMFWYRQDPGLGLRLIYFSYDVKMKEKGDIPEGYSVSREKKERFSLILESASTNQTSMYLCASSPDGTETQYFGPGTRLLVL.

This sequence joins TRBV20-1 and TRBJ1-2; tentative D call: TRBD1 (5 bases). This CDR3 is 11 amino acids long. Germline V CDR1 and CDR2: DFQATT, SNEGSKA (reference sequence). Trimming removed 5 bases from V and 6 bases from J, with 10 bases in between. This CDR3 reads CSARRGDGYTF. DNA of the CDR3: TGCAGTGCTCGACGGGGGGATGGCTACACCTTC.

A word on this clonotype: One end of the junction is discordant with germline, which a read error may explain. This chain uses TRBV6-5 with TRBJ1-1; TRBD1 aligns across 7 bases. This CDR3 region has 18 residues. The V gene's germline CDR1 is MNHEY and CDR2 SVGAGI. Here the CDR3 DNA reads TGTGCCATCAGTTACTCGCTCGTATTGTCGGACAGGAGAACTGAAGCTTTCTTT. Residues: CAISYSLVLSDRRTEAFF.

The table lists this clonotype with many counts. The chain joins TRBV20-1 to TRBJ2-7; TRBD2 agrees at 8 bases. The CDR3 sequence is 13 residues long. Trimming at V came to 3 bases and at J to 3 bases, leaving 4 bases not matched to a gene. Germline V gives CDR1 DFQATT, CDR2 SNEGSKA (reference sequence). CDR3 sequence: CSASGRANYEQYF. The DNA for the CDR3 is TGCAGTGCTAGCGGGAGGGCCAACTACGAGCAGTACTTC.

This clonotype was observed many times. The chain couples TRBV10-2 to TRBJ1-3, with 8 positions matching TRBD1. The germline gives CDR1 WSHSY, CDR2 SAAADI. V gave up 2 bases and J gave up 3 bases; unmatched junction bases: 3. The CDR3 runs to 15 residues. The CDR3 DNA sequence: TGCGCCAGCAGTGAGGGACAGGGTATTGGAAACACCATATATTTT. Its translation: CASSEGQGIGNTIYF.

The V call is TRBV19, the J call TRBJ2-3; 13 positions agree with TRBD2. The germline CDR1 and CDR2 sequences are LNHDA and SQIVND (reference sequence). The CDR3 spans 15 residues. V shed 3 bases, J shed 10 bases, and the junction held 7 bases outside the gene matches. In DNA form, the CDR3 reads TGTGCCAGTAGTATGGAGACTAGCGGGAGGAGTCCGCAGTATTTT. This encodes CASSMETSGRSPQYF.